The 22 T cell receptor beta chains below were found in one sample sequenced in a study of shared clonotypes between healthy human individuals. Clones were sequenced by immunoSEQ multiplex PCR, and TCRdb holds only the in-frame ones, with some missing. The table shows 2 million to 3 million clones, with 93% occurring only once. Sequenced input: naive CD4+ T cells from PBMCs. Subset reported: CD45RA+ positively selected. These receptors were obtained from a man aged 18 to 29 in good health. Some clones in this sample may be carry-over from other donors' samples.

This clone showed up just once. The rearrangement joins TRBV4-1 to TRBJ1-2, with D possibly TRBD1 on 5 matching bases. Germline V gene data show CDR1 as MGHRA and CDR2 as YSYEKL. The V end was cut by 4 bases, the J end by 4 bases, with 13 bases between. The CDR3 length is 14 residues. In nucleotides, the CDR3 is TGCGCCAGCAGCCCAGTCAGGGACGGCTATGGCTACACCTTC. This codes for CASSPVRDGYGYTF.

This clone was counted a few times. CDR3 in DNA: TGTGCCAGCAGGATGGCCCTTACGAACACTGAAGCTTTCTTT. Translating it yields CASRMALTNTEAFF. J is TRBJ1-1 and V is TRBV6-5, with D uncertain. The CDR3 consists of 14 residues. The ends were cut back, 6 bases at V and 1 base at J, with 12 bases in the middle. Germline lookup yields CDR1 MNHEY and CDR2 SVGAGI.

V usage is TRBV28 and J usage is TRBJ2-5, with TRBD2 matching 7 bases. This CDR3 spans 14 amino acids. Germline V gene sequence: CDR1 MDHEN, CDR2 SYDVKM. V shed 4 bases and J 2 bases; nucleotides not matched to a gene: 4. CDR3 nucleotides: TGTGCCAGCAGTTGGAGGGGAGGGCAAGAGACCCAGTACTTC. Its protein is CASSWRGGQETQYF.

The rearrangement links TRBV27 to TRBJ1-2, with D tentatively TRBD1 (5 bases). Trimming took 7 bases from V and 3 from J, leaving 15 bases between them. The CDR3 is 14 residues long. The germline V gene encodes CDR1 MNHEY and CDR2 SMNVEV (reference sequence). Here the CDR3 reads CASTLLGGDYGYTF. The CDR3, as DNA: TGTGCCAGCACCCTCCTGGGGGGGGACTATGGCTACACCTTC.

This clone appeared a single time. The chain combines TRBV5-1 with TRBJ2-1, with 11 bases identical to TRBD2. Losses at the gene ends were 4 bases for V and 2 bases for J; bases not matched to a gene: 2. This CDR3 is built from 15 residues. CDR1 and CDR2 from the germline V gene are SGHRS and YFSETQ. CDR3 sequence (DNA): TGCGCCAGCAGCGGACTAGCGGGCACCTACAATGAGCAGTTCTTC. This encodes CASSGLAGTYNEQFF.

On this clone: Lacking the conserved final phenylalanine or tryptophan, this CDR3 likely reflects a read error. The rearrangement joins TRBV7-9 to TRBJ1-4; D unclear. V lost 5 bases and J lost 8, with 18 bases in between. Germline assignment: CDR1 SEHNR and CDR2 FQNEAQ (reference sequence). There are 15 residues in the CDR3. This CDR3 is CASSHPGGLGEKLFL. In nucleotides, the CDR3 is TGTGCCAGCAGCCATCCCGGAGGGCTGGGGGAAAAACTGTTTCTT.

The gene calls are TRBV30 and TRBJ2-5; tentatively, D is TRBD1 (5 bases). The DNA end lines up better with TRBJ2-7; the J call may be wrong. The CDR3 extends over 13 amino acids. Per the germline V gene, CDR1 is GTSNPN and CDR2 is SVGIG (reference sequence). The CDR3 loop reads CAWSVRQNYEQYF. CDR3 sequence (DNA): TGTGCCTGGAGTGTACGACAGAACTACGAGCAGTACTTC.

Worth noting for this clone: This sample includes further DNA sequences coding for the same CDR3. V usage is TRBV7-9 and J usage is TRBJ2-1; 8 bases are shared with TRBD1. CDR1 is SEHNR, CDR2 FQNEAQ, per germline (reference sequence). With V trimmed by 3 bases and J by 4 bases, 5 bases remained unmatched. The CDR3 runs 15 residues. In DNA, the CDR3 is TGTGCCAGCAGCTTGGGGCAGGGGGCTTACAATGAGCAGTTCTTC. This encodes CASSLGQGAYNEQFF. The entire variable domain, with the rest obtained from reference TRBV7-9 and TRBJ2-1, is as follows: DTGVSQNPRHKITKRGQNVTFRCDPISEHNRLYWYRQTLGQGPEFLTYFQNEAQLEKSRLLSDRFSAERPKGSFSTLEIQRTEQGDSAMYLCASSLGQGAYNEQFFGPGTRLTVL.

The chain recombines TRBV4-1 with TRBJ2-1; no definite D call. The CDR3 spans 11 residues. CDR1 is MGHRA, CDR2 YSYEKL, per germline. The ends were cut back, 1 base at V and 8 bases at J, with 3 bases in the middle. The CDR3 loop reads CASSQGDEQFF. Written as DNA, the CDR3 is TGCGCCAGCAGCCAAGGGGATGAGCAGTTCTTC.

J is TRBJ2-3 and V is TRBV6-5; D might be TRBD2 (6 bases). Looked up from germline, CDR1 is MNHEY and CDR2 is SVGAGI. The V gene lost 7 bases and the J gene lost 4 bases, with 18 bases spanning the gap. The CDR3 totals 15 residues. CDR3 protein: CASTMNRGKSDTQYF. DNA for the CDR3: TGTGCCAGCACCATGAATCGGGGGAAGTCAGATACGCAGTATTTT.

This rearrangement joins TRBV5-1 to TRBJ2-4; TRBD1 or TRBD2 may be the D gene (5 bases each). Trimming removed 2 bases from V and 2 bases from J, with 23 bases in between. This CDR3 has 19 amino acids. Germline V gene lookup returns CDR1 SGHRS and CDR2 YFSETQ. This CDR3 is CASSFEPVGTLRPKNIQYF. The CDR3 bases are TGCGCCAGCAGCTTCGAACCCGTTGGGACCCTGAGGCCCAAAAACATTCAGTACTTC.

This chain links TRBV7-2 with TRBJ1-4; D possibly corresponds to TRBD1 (5 bases). The germline V and J ends were trimmed by 5 bases and 8 bases, with 21 bases remaining between them. Germline CDR1 and CDR2: SGHTA and FQGNSA. The CDR3 is 16 residues long. The CDR3 DNA is TGTGCCAGCAGCCCACTCGTCGACAGAGGCGAAGAAAAACTGTTTTTT. This gives the protein CASSPLVDRGEEKLFF.

The V and J genes are TRBV18 and TRBJ2-6; the D gene could be TRBD1 or TRBD2 (5 bases each). Germline CDR1 and CDR2: KGHSH and LQKENI. The CDR3 runs to 18 residues. V lost 1 base and J lost 0, with 13 bases in between. CDR3 nucleotide sequence: TGTGCCAGCTCACCACGGGACGGTTCCATCTCTGGGGCCAACGTCCTGACTTTC. This encodes CASSPRDGSISGANVLTF. The complete variable domain, with remaining parts taken from reference TRBV18 and TRBJ2-6, reads NAGVMQNPRHLVRRRGQEARLRCSPMKGHSHVYWYRQLPEEGLKFMVYLQKENIIDESGMPKERFSAEFPKEGPSILRIQQVVRGDSAAYFCASSPRDGSISGANVLTFGAGSRLTVL.

This chain connects TRBV7-3 to TRBJ1-5; D may be TRBD1 (5 bases). With 1 base removed from V and 11 bases from J, the gap between germline ends came to 18 bases. There are 15 residues in the CDR3. CDR1 is SGHTA and CDR2 is FQGTGA in the germline V gene. In DNA form, the CDR3 reads TGTGCCAGCAGCTTAAGCGGGGCCCAGGTGAGGGCCCAGCATTTT. Protein: CASSLSGAQVRAQHF.

The chain links TRBV10-2 to TRBJ1-1; a possible D gene is TRBD1 (5 bases). Germline CDR1 and CDR2: WSHSY and SAAADI. The ends were cut back, 4 bases at V and 2 bases at J, with 14 bases in the middle. The CDR3 extends over 15 amino acids. CDR3 loop: CASSVTEHTNTEAFF. In DNA, the CDR3 is TGCGCCAGCAGTGTGACAGAGCACACAAACACTGAAGCTTTCTTT.

J is TRBJ2-7 and V is TRBV4-1; 8 positions match TRBD2. Germline V CDR1 and CDR2: MGHRA, YSYEKL. With V trimmed by 4 bases and J by 4 bases, 6 bases remained unmatched. The CDR3 loop spans 14 amino acids. The CDR3 protein is CASSRSAGGYEQYF. CDR3 coding DNA: TGCGCCAGCAGCCGATCCGCGGGAGGTTACGAGCAGTACTTC.

The chain is built from TRBV5-1 and TRBJ2-7; 10 nucleotides agree with TRBD1. Germline-derived CDR1 and CDR2 are SGHRS and YFSETQ. The CDR3 length is 15 residues. Germline trimming cut 0 bases from V and 0 bases from J; bases unmatched to any gene: 0. The CDR3 reads CASSLGQGASYEQYF. The CDR3 DNA follows: TGCGCCAGCAGCTTGGGACAGGGGGCCTCCTACGAGCAGTACTTC.

This chain joins TRBV14 and TRBJ2-5; TRBD2 agrees at 7 bases. After removal of 3 bases from V and 3 bases from J, the junction contained 7 bases not matched to a gene. Germline loops: CDR1 SGHDN, CDR2 FVKESK. The CDR3 sequence is 15 residues long. The CDR3: CASSHSASGEETQYF. Written as DNA, the CDR3 is TGTGCCAGCAGCCATAGCGCTAGCGGTGAAGAGACCCAGTACTTC. The full variable domain, rest sourced from reference TRBV14 and TRBJ2-5, is EAGVTQFPSHSVIEKGQTVTLRCDPISGHDNLYWYRRVMGKEIKFLLHFVKESKQDESGMPNNRFLAERTGGTYSTLKVQPAELEDSGVYFCASSHSASGEETQYFGPGTRLLVL.

V gene TRBV28 combines with J gene TRBJ2-3; D could derive from TRBD1 or TRBD2 (5 bases each). V gave up 2 bases and J gave up 5 bases, with 11 bases separating them. CDR1 MDHEN and CDR2 SYDVKM come from the germline V gene. The CDR3 is made up of 14 amino acids. In nucleotides, the CDR3 is TGTGCCAGCAGTTTACGCAGGGACCTAGATACGCAGTATTTT. Encoded protein: CASSLRRDLDTQYF.

This clone was recorded only once. V is TRBV10-3 and J is TRBJ2-1, with D possibly being TRBD2 (6 bases). The CDR3 is 14 residues long. Per the germline V gene, CDR1 is ENHRY and CDR2 is SYGVKD. V shed 1 base and J shed 5 bases, with 9 bases lying between them. CDR3 sequence reads: CAISEWGLNNEQFF. Written as DNA, the CDR3 is TGTGCCATCAGTGAGTGGGGACTGAACAATGAGCAGTTCTTC.

The CDR3 reads CASSLEPTNTEAFF. CDR3 sequence (DNA): TGTGCCAGCAGCTTAGAACCTACGAACACTGAAGCTTTCTTT. This chain uses TRBV11-1 with TRBJ1-1; unclear D gene. Between the trimmed V and J ends, which lost 1 base and 1 base, there was a span of 7 bases. The CDR3 is made up of 14 amino acids. CDR1 is SGHAT and CDR2 is FQDESV in the germline V gene (reference sequence). Full variable domain (missing parts from reference TRBV11-1 and TRBJ1-1): EAEVAQSPRYKITEKSQAVAFWCDPISGHATLYWYRQILGQGPELLVQFQDESVVDDSQLPKDRFSAERLKGVDSTLKIQPAELGDSAMYLCASSLEPTNTEAFFGQGTRLTVV.

The V gene is TRBV5-1, the J gene TRBJ2-1; 9 bases map to TRBD2. Germline loops: CDR1 SGHRS, CDR2 YFSETQ. The CDR3 sequence is 15 residues long. The V segment lost 4 bases and the J segment 8 bases; nucleotides outside the gene matches: 10. The CDR3 coding sequence is TGCGCCAGCAGCCGGATGACTAGCGGTCTCGATGAGCAGTTCTTC. It translates to CASSRMTSGLDEQFF.